The 23 T cell receptor beta chains given below trace back to one sample, sequenced in a study of beta chain features in type 1 diabetes. Expressed TCRB transcripts were sequenced after all isolated RNA was converted to cDNA. Using immunoSEQ multiplex PCR, the repertoire was profiled, and TCRdb retains in-frame clones only, with some absent. The sample has under 500,000 clones, around 28% seen once. Source material: naive CD4+ T cells from blood. The receptors shown here come from a man between 18 and 29 years old in good health.

This chain joins TRBV28 and TRBJ2-7; D is perhaps TRBD2 (7 bases). The CDR3 spans 15 residues. The germline V and J ends were trimmed by 5 bases and 0 bases, with 14 bases remaining between them. Germline CDR1 and CDR2: MDHEN and SYDVKM. The CDR3 nucleotides are TGTGCCAGCAGTCCGGCGGGGGCCCTCTCCTACGAGCAGTACTTC. It codes for CASSPAGALSYEQYF.

Only a few counts were recorded for this clone. V and J are TRBV29-1 and TRBJ2-7; D tentatively fits TRBD1 or TRBD2 (5 bases each). This CDR3 has 13 residues. The V end was cut by 6 bases, the J end by 3 bases, with 15 bases between. The V gene's germline CDR1 is SQVTM and CDR2 ANQGSEA. CDR3 sequence reads: CSVRPGRNYEQYF. CDR3 in DNA: TGCAGCGTCCGACCGGGACGGAACTACGAGCAGTACTTC.

The V and J genes are TRBV30 and TRBJ2-1; 14 bases agree with TRBD2. The CDR3 sequence is 16 residues long. CDR1 GTSNPN and CDR2 SVGIG come from the germline V gene (reference sequence). V trimming: 5 bases; J trimming: 10 bases; junction bases outside the gene matches: 13. This chain's CDR3 is CAWDPWTSGRSGEQFF. The CDR3, as DNA: TGTGCCTGGGACCCCTGGACTAGCGGGAGGAGTGGGGAGCAGTTCTTC.

The rearrangement joins TRBV4-3 to TRBJ2-1; D is perhaps TRBD1 (5 bases). CDR1 is LGHNA, CDR2 YSLEER, per germline. This CDR3 is built from 14 residues. Between the trimmed V and J ends, which lost 0 bases and 8 bases, there was a span of 11 bases. CDR3 bases: TGCGCCAGCAGCCAAGAGCTAGGGGCGTATGAGCAGTTCTTC. Translated: CASSQELGAYEQFF.

This chain uses TRBV19 with TRBJ2-7, with TRBD2 identical over 11 bases. Trimming at V came to 9 bases and at J to 0 bases, leaving 4 bases not matched to a gene. This CDR3 is 14 amino acids long. Germline V CDR1 and CDR2: LNHDA, SQIVND (reference sequence). The CDR3 reads CASRGLADSYEQYF. In DNA form, the CDR3 reads TGTGCCAGCCGGGGACTAGCGGACTCCTACGAGCAGTACTTC.

The chain recombines TRBV30 with TRBJ2-7; D is unclear. This CDR3 has 14 amino acids. V shed 0 bases and J shed 2 bases, with 11 bases lying between them. Germline V gives CDR1 GTSNPN, CDR2 SVGIG (reference sequence). CDR3 in amino acids: CAWSVRGDTYEQYF. In DNA form, the CDR3 reads TGTGCCTGGAGTGTACGTGGGGATACCTACGAGCAGTACTTC.

The rearrangement links TRBV14 to TRBJ2-3; perhaps TRBD2 as D (5 bases). Germline V gene lookup returns CDR1 SGHDN and CDR2 FVKESK. The CDR3 is 15 residues long. Deletions cut 4 bases from V and 1 base from J, with 12 bases between. The CDR3 DNA sequence: TGTGCCAGCAGCCGAGGGAGTGGAGGCACAGATACGCAGTATTTT. Protein sequence: CASSRGSGGTDTQYF.

The chain employs TRBV5-4 and TRBJ2-1; D is ambiguous. Germline assignment: CDR1 SGHNT and CDR2 YYREEE (reference sequence). Trimming pared 4 bases from V and 2 bases from J, leaving 10 bases between. The CDR3 is 14 residues long. CDR3 region: CASSQAKPYNEQFF. Written as DNA, the CDR3 is TGTGCCAGCAGCCAAGCTAAGCCCTACAATGAGCAGTTCTTC.

The gene calls are TRBV7-9 and TRBJ2-7, with D uncertain. V was cut by 7 bases and J by 3 bases, with 10 bases left in between. The CDR3 contains 12 residues. Per the germline V gene, CDR1 is SEHNR and CDR2 is FQNEAQ (reference sequence). CDR3 sequence: CASTPTRYEQYF. For the CDR3, the DNA is TGTGCCAGCACCCCGACCCGCTACGAGCAGTACTTC.

CDR3 in DNA: TGTGCCAGCAGCTTTCTAGCGGGAGCTTCCGAGCAGTACTTC. Translated: CASSFLAGASEQYF. This chain joins TRBV7-2 and TRBJ2-7; 10 nucleotides agree with TRBD2. The CDR3 runs to 14 residues. In germline, CDR1 is SGHTA, CDR2 FQGNSA. V lost 3 bases to trimming and J lost 6 bases; unmatched junction nucleotides: 5.

This clone occurred a few times. This rearrangement joins TRBV29-1 to TRBJ2-7; 16 bases line up with TRBD2. The CDR3 sequence is 15 residues long. J gave up 2 bases and V 3 bases, and 1 base lay outside the gene matches. Looked up from germline, CDR1 is SQVTM and CDR2 is ANQGSEA. The CDR3 loop is CSVEGLAGGPYEQYF. The CDR3 nucleotides read TGCAGCGTTGAGGGACTAGCGGGAGGGCCCTACGAGCAGTACTTC.

The chain joins TRBV30 to TRBJ1-2; D not certain. This CDR3 is built from 16 residues. Germline CDR1 reads GTSNPN; CDR2 reads SVGIG (reference sequence). With 0 bases removed from V and 4 bases from J, the gap between germline ends came to 18 bases. The CDR3 loop reads CAWSVRWGSEAYGYTF. As DNA, the CDR3 is TGTGCCTGGAGTGTACGGTGGGGTTCGGAGGCCTATGGCTACACCTTC.

This chain links TRBV10-3 with TRBJ1-1; D gene uncertain. Germline V gene data show CDR1 as ENHRY and CDR2 as SYGVKD. The V gene lost 3 bases and the J gene lost 6 bases, with 8 bases spanning the gap. The CDR3 runs to 12 residues. For the CDR3, the DNA is TGTGCCATCAGTGACAACGGACCTGAAGCTTTCTTT. Amino acids: CAISDNGPEAFF.

V gene TRBV28 combines with J gene TRBJ2-1, with TRBD1 matching over 9 bases. V trimming: 6 bases; J trimming: 10 bases; junction bases outside the gene matches: 4. This CDR3 spans 12 amino acids. CDR1 is MDHEN, CDR2 SYDVKM, per germline. This CDR3 reads CASSTQGAEQFF. DNA for the CDR3: TGTGCCAGCAGCACACAGGGGGCGGAGCAGTTCTTC.

The chain combines TRBV7-9 with TRBJ2-5; 7 bases map to TRBD2. With V trimmed by 4 bases and J by 4 bases, 12 bases remained unmatched. Germline values: CDR1 SEHNR, CDR2 FQNEAQ (reference sequence). This CDR3 region has 16 residues. The CDR3, as DNA: TGTGCCAGCAGCTCCCGACTGACTAGCCTGGTAGAGACCCAGTACTTC. Protein: CASSSRLTSLVETQYF. Full variable domain (missing parts from reference TRBV7-9 and TRBJ2-5): DTGVSQNPRHKITKRGQNVTFRCDPISEHNRLYWYRQTLGQGPEFLTYFQNEAQLEKSRLLSDRFSAERPKGSFSTLEIQRTEQGDSAMYLCASSSRLTSLVETQYFGPGTRLLVL.

V gene TRBV7-6 combines with J gene TRBJ2-7, with D unresolved. Germline V gene sequence: CDR1 SGHVS, CDR2 FNYEAQ. The ends were cut back, 7 bases at V and 0 bases at J, with 10 bases in the middle. The CDR3 has 13 amino acids. The CDR3 loop reads CASNQASSYEQYF. Written as DNA, the CDR3 is TGTGCCAGCAACCAGGCCAGCTCCTACGAGCAGTACTTC.

This clone was counted between two and nine times. The V gene is TRBV5-1, the J gene TRBJ2-1; D uncertain. CDR1 and CDR2 from the germline V gene are SGHRS and YFSETQ. The V end was cut by 2 bases, the J end by 0 bases, with 9 bases between. The CDR3 covers 15 residues. The CDR3 coding sequence is TGCGCCAGCAGCTTATCGGAACCCTCCTACAATGAGCAGTTCTTC. As protein: CASSLSEPSYNEQFF.

The chain employs TRBV6-6 and TRBJ2-3; D remains unclear. Per germline, CDR1 MNHNY and CDR2 SVGAGI (reference sequence). The CDR3 extends over 13 amino acids. V was pared by 6 bases and J by 0 bases, with 7 bases between. For the CDR3, the DNA is TGTGCCAGCAGAAAGGACAGCACAGATACGCAGTATTTT. Translated: CASRKDSTDTQYF.

V is TRBV7-2 and J is TRBJ2-7, with TRBD2 matching 8 bases. Germline lookup yields CDR1 SGHTA and CDR2 FQGNSA. CDR3 length equals 14 residues. The junction had 7 bases not matched to a gene; V was cut back by 5 bases and J by 4 bases. The CDR3: CASSILAGGYEQYF. The CDR3 nucleotides read TGTGCCAGCAGCATCCTAGCGGGTGGGTACGAGCAGTACTTC.

The chain links TRBV28 to TRBJ1-1; the D is unclear. With 6 bases removed from V and 6 bases from J, the gap between germline ends came to 8 bases. CDR1 and CDR2 from the germline V gene are MDHEN and SYDVKM. The CDR3 totals 11 residues. CDR3: CASRDSSEAFF. CDR3 nucleotides: TGTGCCAGCAGGGATAGCTCTGAAGCTTTCTTT. The full variable domain, rest sourced from reference TRBV28 and TRBJ1-1, is DVKVTQSSRYLVKRTGEKVFLECVQDMDHENMFWYRQDPGLGLRLIYFSYDVKMKEKGDIPEGYSVSREKKERFSLILESASTNQTSMYLCASRDSSEAFFGQGTRLTVV.

CDR3 nucleotide sequence: TGCGCCAGCAGCCCCACGACAGAGAGACAGCAGTTCTTC. Translating gives CASSPTTERQQFF. The J gene is TRBJ2-1, the V gene TRBV5-1; possible D gene TRBD1, 5 bases. The CDR3 extends over 13 amino acids. Germline CDR1 reads SGHRS; CDR2 reads YFSETQ. Deletions cut 4 bases from V and 11 bases from J, with 16 bases between.

This clone was observed a few times. The chain has TRBV7-9 and TRBJ2-3; TRBD2 aligns across 10 bases. The V gene's germline CDR1 is SEHNR and CDR2 FQNEAQ (reference sequence). J was trimmed by 0 bases and V by 4 bases; bases with no gene match: 4. CDR3 size: 16 residues. The CDR3 region is CASSSSGSYSTDTQYF. The CDR3 DNA sequence: TGTGCCAGCAGCTCTAGCGGGAGTTACAGCACAGATACGCAGTATTTT.

This clone was picked up a small number of times. The same CDR3 also results from other DNA sequences found in this sample. The V gene is TRBV6-5, the J gene TRBJ2-3; the D is unclear. Trimming stripped 6 bases from V and 1 base from J, with 5 bases between. The V gene's germline CDR1 is MNHEY and CDR2 SVGAGI. This CDR3 has 12 amino acids. The CDR3 loop reads CASSSRTDTQYF. The CDR3 DNA sequence: TGTGCCAGCAGCTCACGCACAGATACGCAGTATTTT.